This TCR beta chain originates from a study of blood T cell repertoires in COVID-19. Across the study: There were acute and convalescent COVID-19 samples, and they came from the United States, Italy and Spain. In each case, the material was cDNA or gDNA derived from T cells, B-cell-depleted T cells, or PBMCs.

Authors' data handling: Researchers report that nucleated cell counts were estimated from reference gene primer amplification. Some clones are missing from TCRdb's copy, which holds only in-frame ones; the method was immunoSEQ multiplex PCR. V, J and clone size reflect that table, while D and trimming were determined from the DNA. The sample holds some 46,000 clones; 85% are singletons and the top ten take almost 6.5%. The clonotype originates from a man in his 60s with acute or convalescent COVID-19. The sequencing input was peripheral blood.

CDR3 residues: CASSLTGKKGYTF. DNA for the CDR3: TGTGCCAGCAGCCTGACAGGGAAGAAAGGCTACACCTTC. The chain couples TRBV3-1 (or the pseudogene TRBV3-2) to TRBJ1-2; the match to TRBD1 covers 7 bases. Germline trimming cut 4 bases from V and 8 bases from J; bases unmatched to any gene: 7. Per the germline V gene, CDR1 is LGHDT and CDR2 is YNNKEL (reference sequence). There are 13 residues in the CDR3.